This TCR beta chain was identified during a study of T cell changes during pregnancy in multiple sclerosis. The method was immunoSEQ multiplex PCR; TCRdb's version includes in-frame clones alone and lacks a portion of them. The sample has about 24,000 clones; about 92% are singletons. Deletions cut 1 base from V and 5 bases from J, with 12 bases between. Germline V CDR1 and CDR2: MDHEN, SYDVKM. This CDR3 is built from 15 residues. The chain recombines TRBV28 with TRBJ2-1, with D possibly being TRBD1 (5 bases). The receptor's source is a female donor in good health, enrolled as a control in a pregnancy study. This specimen was CD8+ T cells from peripheral blood mononuclear cells, taken in the third trimester of pregnancy. This CDR3 reads CASSLFQGGNNEQFF. CDR3 sequence (DNA): TGTGCCAGCAGTTTATTCCAGGGCGGAAACAATGAGCAGTTCTTC.